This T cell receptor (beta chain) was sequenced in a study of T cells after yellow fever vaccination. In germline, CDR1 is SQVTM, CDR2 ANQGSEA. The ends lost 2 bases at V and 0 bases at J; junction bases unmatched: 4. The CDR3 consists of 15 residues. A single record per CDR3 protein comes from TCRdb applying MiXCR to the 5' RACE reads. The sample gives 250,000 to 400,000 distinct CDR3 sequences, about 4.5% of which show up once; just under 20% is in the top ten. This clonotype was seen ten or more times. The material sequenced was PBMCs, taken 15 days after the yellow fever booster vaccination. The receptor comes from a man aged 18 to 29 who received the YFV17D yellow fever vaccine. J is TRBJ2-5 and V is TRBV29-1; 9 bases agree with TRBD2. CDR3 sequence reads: CSVELTSGYQETQYF. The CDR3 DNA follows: TGCAGCGTTGAATTGACTAGCGGATACCAAGAGACCCAGTACTTC.